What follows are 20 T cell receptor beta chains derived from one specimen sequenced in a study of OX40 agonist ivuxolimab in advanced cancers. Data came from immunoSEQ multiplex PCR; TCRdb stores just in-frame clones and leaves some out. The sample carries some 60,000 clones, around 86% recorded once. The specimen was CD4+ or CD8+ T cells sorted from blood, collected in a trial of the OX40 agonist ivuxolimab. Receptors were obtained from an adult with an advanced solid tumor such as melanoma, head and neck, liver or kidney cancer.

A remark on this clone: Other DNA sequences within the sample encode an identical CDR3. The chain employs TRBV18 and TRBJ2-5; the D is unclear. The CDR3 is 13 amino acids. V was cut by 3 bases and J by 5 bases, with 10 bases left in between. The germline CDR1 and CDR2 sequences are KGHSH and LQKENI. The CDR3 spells CASSPGLGETQYF. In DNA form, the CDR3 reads TGTGCCAGCTCACCGGGCTTGGGGGAGACCCAGTACTTC.

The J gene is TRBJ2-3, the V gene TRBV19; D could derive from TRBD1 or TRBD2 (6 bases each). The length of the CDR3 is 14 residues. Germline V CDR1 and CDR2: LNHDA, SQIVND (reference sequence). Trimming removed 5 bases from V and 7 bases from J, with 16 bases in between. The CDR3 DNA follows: TGTGCCAGTAGTGAGACCCGGGGGCGAAATACGCAGTATTTT. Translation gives CASSETRGRNTQYF.

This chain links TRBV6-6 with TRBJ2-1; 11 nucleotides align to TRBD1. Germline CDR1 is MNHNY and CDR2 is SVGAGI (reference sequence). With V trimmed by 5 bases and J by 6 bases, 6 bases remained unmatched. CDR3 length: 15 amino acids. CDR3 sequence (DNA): TGTGCCAGCAGTGACCGGGGACAGGGGGTCAATGAGCAGTTCTTC. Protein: CASSDRGQGVNEQFF.

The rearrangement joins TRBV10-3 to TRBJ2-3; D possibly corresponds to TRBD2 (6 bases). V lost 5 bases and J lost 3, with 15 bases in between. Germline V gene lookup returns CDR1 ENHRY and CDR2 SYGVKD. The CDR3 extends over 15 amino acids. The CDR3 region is CAISSRRDRTDTQYF. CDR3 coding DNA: TGTGCCATCAGTTCGAGGCGGGATAGGACAGATACGCAGTATTTT.

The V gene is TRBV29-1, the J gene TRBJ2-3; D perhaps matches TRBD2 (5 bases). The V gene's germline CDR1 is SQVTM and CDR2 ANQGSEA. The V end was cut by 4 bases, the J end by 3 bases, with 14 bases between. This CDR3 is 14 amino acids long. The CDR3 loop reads CSVVSSLATDTQYF. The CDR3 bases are TGCAGCGTTGTCTCTAGCCTGGCGACAGATACGCAGTATTTT.

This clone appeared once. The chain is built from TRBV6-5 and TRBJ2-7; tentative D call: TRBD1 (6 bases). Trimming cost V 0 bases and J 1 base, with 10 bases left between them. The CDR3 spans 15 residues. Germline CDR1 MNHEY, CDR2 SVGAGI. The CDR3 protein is CASSYSNRVSYEQYF. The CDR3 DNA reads TGTGCCAGCAGTTACTCAAACAGGGTGTCCTACGAGCAGTACTTC.

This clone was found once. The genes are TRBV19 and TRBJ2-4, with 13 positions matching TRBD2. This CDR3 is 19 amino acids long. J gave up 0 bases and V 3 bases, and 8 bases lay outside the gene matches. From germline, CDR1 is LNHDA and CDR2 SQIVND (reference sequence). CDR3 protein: CASSISGLAGTLAKNIQYF. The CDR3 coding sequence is TGTGCCAGTAGTATCTCGGGACTAGCGGGGACCCTAGCCAAAAACATTCAGTACTTC.

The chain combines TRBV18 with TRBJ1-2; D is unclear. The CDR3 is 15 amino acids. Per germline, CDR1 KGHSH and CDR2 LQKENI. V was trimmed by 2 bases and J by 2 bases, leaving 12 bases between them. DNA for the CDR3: TGTGCCAGCTCACCAAGCCCGGGAACGAACTATGGCTACACCTTC. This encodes CASSPSPGTNYGYTF.

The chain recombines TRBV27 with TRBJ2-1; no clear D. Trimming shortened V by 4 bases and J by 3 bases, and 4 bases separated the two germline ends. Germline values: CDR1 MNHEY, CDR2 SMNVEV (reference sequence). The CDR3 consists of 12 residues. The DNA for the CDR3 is TGTGCCAGCAGTTCCAACTACAATGAGCAGTTCTTC. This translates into CASSSNYNEQFF.

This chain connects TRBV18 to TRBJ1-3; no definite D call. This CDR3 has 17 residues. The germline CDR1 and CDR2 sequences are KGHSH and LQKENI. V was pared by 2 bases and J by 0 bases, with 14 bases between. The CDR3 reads CASSPSGIVSSGNTIYF. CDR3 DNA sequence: TGTGCCAGCTCACCAAGTGGAATAGTCAGCTCTGGAAACACCATATATTTT.

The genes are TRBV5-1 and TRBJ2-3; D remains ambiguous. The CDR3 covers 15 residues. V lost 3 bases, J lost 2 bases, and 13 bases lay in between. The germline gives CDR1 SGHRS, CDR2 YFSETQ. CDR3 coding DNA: TGCGCCAGCAGCTCCAAGGGCTCCACCACAGATACGCAGTATTTT. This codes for CASSSKGSTTDTQYF.

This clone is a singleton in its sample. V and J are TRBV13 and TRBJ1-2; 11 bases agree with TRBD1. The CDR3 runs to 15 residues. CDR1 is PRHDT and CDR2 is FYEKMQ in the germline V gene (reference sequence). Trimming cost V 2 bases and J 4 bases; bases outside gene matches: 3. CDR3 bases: TGTGCCAGCAGCTTACGGGACAGGGGGTTCTATGGCTACACCTTC. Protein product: CASSLRDRGFYGYTF.

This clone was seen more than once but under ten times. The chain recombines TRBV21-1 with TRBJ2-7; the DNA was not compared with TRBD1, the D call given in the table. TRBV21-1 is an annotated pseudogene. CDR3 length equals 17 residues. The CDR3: CASREVRDRGPSYEQYF. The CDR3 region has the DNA TGTGCCAGCAGGGAAGTCCGGGACAGGGGCCCCTCCTACGAGCAGTACTTC.

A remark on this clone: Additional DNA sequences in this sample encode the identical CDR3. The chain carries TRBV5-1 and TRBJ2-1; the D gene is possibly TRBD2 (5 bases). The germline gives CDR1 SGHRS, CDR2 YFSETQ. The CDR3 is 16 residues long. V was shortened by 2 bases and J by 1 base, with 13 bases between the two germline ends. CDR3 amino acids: CASSFTAGSSYNEQFF. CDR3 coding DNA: TGCGCCAGCAGCTTTACCGCGGGTAGTTCCTACAATGAGCAGTTCTTC.

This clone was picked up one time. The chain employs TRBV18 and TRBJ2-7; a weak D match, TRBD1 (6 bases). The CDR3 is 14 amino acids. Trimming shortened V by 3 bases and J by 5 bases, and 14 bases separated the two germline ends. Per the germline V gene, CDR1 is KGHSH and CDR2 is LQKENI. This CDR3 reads CASSPGQPGHEQYF. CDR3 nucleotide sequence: TGTGCCAGCTCACCCGGACAGCCGGGACACGAGCAGTACTTC.

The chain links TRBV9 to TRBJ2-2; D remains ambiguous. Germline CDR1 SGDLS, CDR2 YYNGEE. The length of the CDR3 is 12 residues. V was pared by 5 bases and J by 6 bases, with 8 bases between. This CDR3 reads CASRLDPGELFF. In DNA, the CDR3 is TGTGCCAGCAGATTGGATCCCGGGGAGCTGTTTTTT.

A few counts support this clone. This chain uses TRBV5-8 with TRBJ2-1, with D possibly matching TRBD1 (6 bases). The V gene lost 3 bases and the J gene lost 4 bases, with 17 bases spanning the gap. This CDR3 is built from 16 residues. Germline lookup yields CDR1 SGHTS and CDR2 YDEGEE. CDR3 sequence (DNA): TGTGCCAGCAGCTCGAGGAACAGGGTTAGTTACAATGAGCAGTTCTTC. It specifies CASSSRNRVSYNEQFF.

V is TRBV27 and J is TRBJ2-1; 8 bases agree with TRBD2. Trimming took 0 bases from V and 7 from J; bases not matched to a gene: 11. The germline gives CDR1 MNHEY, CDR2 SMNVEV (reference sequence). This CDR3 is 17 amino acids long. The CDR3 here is CASSLSSGNSGRNEQFF. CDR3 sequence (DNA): TGTGCCAGCAGTTTATCTAGCGGGAATTCGGGGAGAAATGAGCAGTTCTTC.

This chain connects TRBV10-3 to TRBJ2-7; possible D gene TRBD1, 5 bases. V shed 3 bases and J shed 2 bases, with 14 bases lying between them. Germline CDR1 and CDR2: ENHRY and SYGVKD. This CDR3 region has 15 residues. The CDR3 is CAISDWGQRTYEQYF. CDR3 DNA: TGTGCCATCAGTGACTGGGGCCAACGGACCTACGAGCAGTACTTC.

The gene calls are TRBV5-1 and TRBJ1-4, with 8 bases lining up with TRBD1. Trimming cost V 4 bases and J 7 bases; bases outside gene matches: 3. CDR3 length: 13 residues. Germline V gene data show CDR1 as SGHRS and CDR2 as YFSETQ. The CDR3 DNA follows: TGCGCCAGCAGCGGACAGGGACGTGAAAAACTGTTTTTT. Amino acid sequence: CASSGQGREKLFF.